These 5 T cell receptor beta chains share one sample of origin, sequenced in a study of CD8 T cells in Susac syndrome. Random hexamers were used to reverse transcribe 0.5 to 1 ug of RNA. TCRdb analysed the immunoSEQ multiplex PCR reads with MiXCR anew, one entry per CDR3 protein. The sample lists over 350,000 distinct CDR3 sequences, around 85% occurring once. Sequencing used CD8+ T cells from PBMCs. Receptors were obtained from a human donor with multiple sclerosis.

V usage is TRBV28 and J usage is TRBJ1-1; TRBD1 matches 11 bases. Germline lookup yields CDR1 MDHEN and CDR2 SYDVKM. Unmatched junction bases numbered 2, after V lost 6 bases and J lost 5 bases. This CDR3 region has 13 residues. The CDR3 DNA reads as TGTGCCAGCAGGGACAGGGGGCGGACTGAAGCTTTCTTT. Translation gives CASRDRGRTEAFF.

This clonotype turned up a few times. This chain joins TRBV5-1 and TRBJ2-1; tentative D call: TRBD2 (6 bases). This CDR3 spans 12 amino acids. The V and J ends lost 3 bases and 12 bases respectively, with 13 bases between them. Germline-derived CDR1 and CDR2 are SGHRS and YFSETQ. The CDR3 here is CASSSYREPQFF. CDR3 nucleotides: TGCGCCAGCAGCTCGTACCGGGAGCCGCAGTTCTTC.

This sequence joins TRBV11-2 and TRBJ2-2, with D perhaps assigned TRBD1 or TRBD2 (5 bases each). The CDR3 runs 17 residues. V shed 1 base and J shed 1 base, with 13 bases lying between them. CDR1 is SGHAT, CDR2 FQNNGV, per germline. CDR3 protein: CASSLVFRGRNTGELFF. CDR3 nucleotides: TGTGCCAGCAGCTTAGTCTTCCGGGGCCGGAACACCGGGGAGCTGTTTTTT.

The chain has TRBV30 and TRBJ2-3; unclear D gene. V lost 0 bases, J lost 1 base, and 8 bases lay in between. Germline V gene data show CDR1 as GTSNPN and CDR2 as SVGIG (reference sequence). The length of the CDR3 is 14 residues. This CDR3 is CAWSVGWGTDTQYF. CDR3 bases: TGTGCCTGGAGTGTGGGTTGGGGCACAGATACGCAGTATTTT.

This clonotype has only a few counts. The chain employs TRBV24-1 and TRBJ1-1, with D perhaps TRBD1 (5 bases). V was cut by 3 bases and J by 5 bases, with 6 bases left in between. The germline V gene has CDR1 KGHDR and CDR2 SFDVKD. The CDR3 loop spans 12 amino acids. The CDR3 protein is CATSDGGTEAFF. For the CDR3, the DNA is TGTGCCACCAGTGATGGGGGGACTGAAGCTTTCTTT.